This TCR beta chain was captured in a study of identical twins. Findings of the study overall: Cross-sectional statistical analysis was relied on for the conclusions, without the same donors being followed.

TCRdb recomputed calls from the 5' RACE reads with MiXCR, one row per CDR3 protein. Here the sample spans some 690,000 distinct CDR3 sequences, 21% being singletons. V lost 3 bases and J 3 bases, leaving 11 bases between the germline ends. Germline CDR1 and CDR2: MNHEY and SVGAGI. This CDR3 has 14 amino acids. Everyone who gave samples was a healthy Caucasian. This clonotype was detected ten times or more. What it recognizes is unknown. In addition, the sample was reused for a study of T cells expressing NK-cell markers. That publication notes: Investigators obtained TCR beta repertoires from sorted CD3+CD56+NKG2C+, CD3+CD56+NKG2C- and CD3+CD56-NKG2C+ T cells.

The sample comprised PBMCs. V and J are TRBV6-5 and TRBJ1-2, with D possibly being TRBD1 (6 bases). This TCR came from a woman between 18 and 29 years old in good health. In DNA form, the CDR3 reads TGTGCCAGCAGTTATGACAGGACCTACTATGGCTACACCTTC. This gives the protein CASSYDRTYYGYTF.